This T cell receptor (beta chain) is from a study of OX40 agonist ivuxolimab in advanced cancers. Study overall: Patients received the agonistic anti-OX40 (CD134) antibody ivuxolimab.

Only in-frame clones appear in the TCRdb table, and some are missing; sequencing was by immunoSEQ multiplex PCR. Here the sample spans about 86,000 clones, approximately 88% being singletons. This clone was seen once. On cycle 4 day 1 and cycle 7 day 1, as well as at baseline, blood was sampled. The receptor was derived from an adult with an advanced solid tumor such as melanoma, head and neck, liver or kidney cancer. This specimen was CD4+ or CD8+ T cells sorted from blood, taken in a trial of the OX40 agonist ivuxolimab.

DNA for the CDR3: TGTGCCAGCAGGGGGATGGGGGGCGCGCGTCACCACGAGCAGTACTTC. Residues: CASRGMGGARHHEQYF. This chain connects TRBV28 to TRBJ2-7, with D perhaps assigned TRBD1 or TRBD2 (6 bases each). Per germline, CDR1 MDHEN and CDR2 SYDVKM. The V end was cut by 6 bases, the J end by 5 bases, with 23 bases between. The CDR3 contains 16 residues.